This T cell receptor (beta chain) emerged from a study of CD8+CD57+ T cells in acquired aplastic anemia. CDR3 and TCR beta VDJ profiling relied on a genomic DNA template. TCRdb redid the calling of the reads with MiXCR, one entry per CDR3 protein. The top ten hold 1.8% of the sample, which has 180,000 or so distinct CDR3 sequences, less than 60% seen once. The germline V gene encodes CDR1 SQVTM and CDR2 ANQGSEA. This CDR3 contains 16 residues. After removal of 5 bases from V and 6 bases from J, the junction contained 13 bases not matched to a gene. Patients included in sequencing had previously demonstrated CD8+CD57+ cell expansion by flow cytometry.

The receptor's source is a human donor with aplastic anemia. Specimen: sorted CD4+, CD8+, or CD8+CD57+ T cells (not recorded which) from PBMCs. The V gene is TRBV29-1, the J gene TRBJ2-2, with 9 bases lining up with TRBD2. The CDR3 DNA follows: TGCAGCGTTAAGGTCGAGGCGGGAGGGTTCCCCGGGGAGCTGTTTTTT. Amino acid sequence: CSVKVEAGGFPGELFF.